One sample yielded the 23 T cell receptor beta chains listed below, sequenced in a study of PD-L1 blockade in urothelial cancer. Measured with immunoSEQ multiplex PCR; TCRdb has only the in-frame clones, and not every one. This sample yields 85,000 to 90,000 clones, of which about 85% are seen a single time; around 14% belongs to the top ten. Regarding time point: pretreatment peripheral blood. The sequencing used PBMCs, collected around atezolizumab (anti-PD-L1) treatment. Receptors originate from a man aged 55 to 70 with urothelial cancer.

The V and J genes are TRBV7-3 and TRBJ2-7; TRBD1 might be the D (6 bases). Trimming took off 5 bases at V and 3 bases at J, with 17 bases between the two ends. There are 15 residues in the CDR3. Germline-derived CDR1 and CDR2 are SGHTA and FQGTGA. The CDR3, as DNA: TGTGCCAGCAGCCCCGGGGCAGGGGCTCTCTACGAGCAGTACTTC. This sequence encodes CASSPGAGALYEQYF. Variable domain in full (rest from reference TRBV7-3 and TRBJ2-7): GAGVSQTPSNKVTEKGKYVELRCDPISGHTALYWYRQSLGQGPEFLIYFQGTGAADDSGLPNDRFFAVRPEGSVSTLKIQRTERGDSAVYLCASSPGAGALYEQYFGPGTRLTVT.

This sequence joins TRBV6-5 and TRBJ1-1; TRBD1 aligns across 7 bases. The length of the CDR3 is 13 residues. The junction had 6 bases not matched to a gene; V was cut back by 6 bases and J by 5 bases. Germline CDR1 MNHEY, CDR2 SVGAGI. CDR3 DNA: TGTGCCAGCAGCCGACAGGGTGGGACTGAAGCTTTCTTT. This codes for CASSRQGGTEAFF.

This sequence joins TRBV29-1 and TRBJ2-7; a weak D match, TRBD1 (7 bases). The CDR3 is made up of 16 amino acids. With 5 bases removed from V and 3 bases from J, the gap between germline ends came to 23 bases. CDR1 is SQVTM, CDR2 ANQGSEA, per germline. CDR3: CSVKARGDRTYYEQYF. DNA of the CDR3: TGCAGCGTTAAAGCTAGGGGGGACAGAACCTACTACGAGCAGTACTTC.

The CDR3 here is CASSLEATSYEQYF. DNA of the CDR3: TGTGCCAGCAGCTTGGAAGCGACTTCCTACGAGCAGTACTTC. The chain has TRBV7-9 and TRBJ2-7; unclear D gene. The CDR3 contains 14 residues. CDR1 is SEHNR and CDR2 is FQNEAQ in the germline V gene (reference sequence). Trimming left V 3 bases short and J 1 base short, with 10 bases between.

V and J are TRBV5-4 and TRBJ1-1, with a weak D call TRBD1 (5 bases). V lost 1 base, J lost 0 bases, and 7 bases lay in between. This CDR3 spans 14 amino acids. Germline V gives CDR1 SGHNT, CDR2 YYREEE (reference sequence). CDR3 region: CASSLRGMNTEAFF. In DNA, the CDR3 is TGTGCCAGCAGCTTGCGGGGGATGAACACTGAAGCTTTCTTT. Variable domain in full (rest from reference TRBV5-4 and TRBJ1-1): ETGVTQSPTHLIKTRGQQVTLRCSSQSGHNTVSWYQQALGQGPQFIFQYYREEENGRGNFPPRFSGLQFPNYSSELNVNALELDDSALYLCASSLRGMNTEAFFGQGTRLTVV.

The V gene is TRBV7-9, the J gene TRBJ2-1; 7 bases are a match to TRBD1. Trimming removed 5 bases from V and 3 bases from J; junction bases left unmatched: 4. The CDR3 runs to 14 residues. CDR1 is SEHNR, CDR2 FQNEAQ, per germline (reference sequence). Here the CDR3 reads CASSIRDSYNEQFF. The DNA for the CDR3 is TGTGCCAGCAGCATTAGGGACAGCTACAATGAGCAGTTCTTC.

This chain joins TRBV30 and TRBJ2-7, with 12 bases fitting TRBD2. Germline-derived CDR1 and CDR2 are GTSNPN and SVGIG (reference sequence). This CDR3 is 17 amino acids long. V shed 4 bases and J 9 bases; nucleotides not matched to a gene: 19. For the CDR3, the DNA is TGTGCCTGGACCCAATCGTGGGGGCCTAGCGGGAGGGTAAGGCAGTACTTC. It codes for CAWTQSWGPSGRVRQYF.

A few counts support this clone. J is TRBJ1-1 and V is TRBV5-1; TRBD1 might be the D (6 bases). This CDR3 contains 16 residues. Trimming shortened V by 4 bases and J by 5 bases, and 21 bases separated the two germline ends. The germline gives CDR1 SGHRS, CDR2 YFSETQ. CDR3 in amino acids: CASSPERGMRGTEAFF. The CDR3 DNA reads TGCGCCAGCAGCCCAGAACGGGGAATGAGGGGGACTGAAGCTTTCTTT.

This chain connects TRBV6-5 to TRBJ1-1; D ambiguous. Germline loops: CDR1 MNHEY, CDR2 SVGAGI. V lost 4 bases, J lost 11 bases, and 20 bases lay in between. This CDR3 spans 14 amino acids. The CDR3 sequence: CASSLNVGREAAFF. Here the CDR3 DNA reads TGTGCCAGCAGTTTGAATGTTGGGAGGGAGGCTGCTTTCTTT.

The chain recombines TRBV9 with TRBJ2-3, with TRBD1 matching over 9 bases. The germline gives CDR1 SGDLS, CDR2 YYNGEE. Unmatched junction bases numbered 8, after V lost 6 bases and J lost 3 bases. CDR3 size: 15 residues. CDR3 coding DNA: TGTGCCAGCACCGAAACAGGGGGCGCGACAGATACGCAGTATTTT. Translating gives CASTETGGATDTQYF.

This clone appeared a few times. This chain links TRBV21-1 with TRBJ1-2. TRBV21-1 is reported as a pseudogene. This CDR3 contains 12 residues. CDR3 coding DNA: TGTGCCAGCAGCAAAGGGAGGCTCGCTAACACCTTC. It translates to CASSKGRLANTF.

This clone showed up just once. This chain joins TRBV5-1 and TRBJ2-3, with TRBD2 matching 7 bases. Germline CDR1 reads SGHRS; CDR2 reads YFSETQ. Trimming cost V 3 bases and J 3 bases; bases outside gene matches: 7. The length of the CDR3 is 15 residues. CDR3 in DNA: TGCGCCAGCAGCTGGTCGGGAGGTGCGACAGATACGCAGTATTTT. As protein: CASSWSGGATDTQYF.

This clone occurred once. The chain employs TRBV6-1 and TRBJ1-5; D is perhaps TRBD1 (6 bases). Trimming took 3 bases from V and 0 from J, leaving 12 bases between them. The CDR3 has 16 residues. Germline V gives CDR1 MNHNS, CDR2 SASEGT. This CDR3 is CASSETGFYSNQPQHF. CDR3 bases: TGTGCCAGCAGTGAGACAGGCTTTTATAGCAATCAGCCCCAGCATTTT.

The CDR3 DNA reads as TGTGCCAGCAACCACGGACTAGCGGGAGTTAATGAGCAGTTCTTC. Translated, it gives CASNHGLAGVNEQFF. The chain recombines TRBV27 with TRBJ2-1; 13 bases align to TRBD2. Unmatched junction bases numbered 7, after V lost 7 bases and J lost 7 bases. CDR3 length: 15 amino acids. Germline V gene data show CDR1 as MNHEY and CDR2 as SMNVEV (reference sequence).

V is TRBV5-4 and J is TRBJ2-5, with a weak D call TRBD1 (5 bases). This CDR3 comprises 14 residues. Germline CDR1 SGHNT, CDR2 YYREEE (reference sequence). The V and J ends lost 2 bases and 3 bases respectively, with 11 bases between them. The CDR3 DNA sequence: TGTGCCAGCAGCTTCGCTTCGACAGAAGAGACCCAGTACTTC. Translation gives CASSFASTEETQYF.

The V gene is TRBV6-6, the J gene TRBJ1-1; D is unresolved. Looked up from germline, CDR1 is MNHNY and CDR2 is SVGAGI (reference sequence). The ends were cut back, 6 bases at V and 3 bases at J, with 11 bases in the middle. CDR3 length: 13 residues. The CDR3, as DNA: TGTGCCAGCAGCCTAGTGTTCGACACTGAAGCTTTCTTT. This gives the protein CASSLVFDTEAFF.

This clone showed up just once. The chain combines TRBV27 with TRBJ2-1, with 7 bases lining up with TRBD1. The J segment lost 5 bases and the V segment lost 2 bases, leaving 3 bases of the junction unmatched. The CDR3 is 14 residues long. Germline assignment: CDR1 MNHEY and CDR2 SMNVEV (reference sequence). The chain's CDR3 is CASSLNRGHNEQFF. Here the CDR3 DNA reads TGTGCCAGCAGTTTAAACAGGGGCCACAATGAGCAGTTCTTC.

V and J are TRBV7-2 and TRBJ2-5; D unresolved. Germline V lookup: CDR1 SGHTA, CDR2 FQGNSA. The CDR3 runs to 12 residues. Trimming took 4 bases from V and 4 from J, leaving 7 bases between them. The CDR3 nucleotides are TGTGCCAGCAGCTCAGTTGCAGAGACCCAGTACTTC. Its protein product is CASSSVAETQYF.

The rearrangement uses TRBV25-1 and TRBJ1-5, with D possibly matching TRBD1 (5 bases). The CDR3 loop spans 13 amino acids. Between the trimmed V and J ends, which lost 10 bases and 5 bases, there was a span of 15 bases. Germline assignment: CDR1 MGHDK and CDR2 SYGVNS. CDR3 coding DNA: TGTGCCACCGGACAAGAACACGATCAGCCCCAGCATTTT. It yields the protein CATGQEHDQPQHF.

The J gene is TRBJ1-5, the V gene TRBV28, with a weak D call TRBD1 (6 bases). In germline, CDR1 is MDHEN, CDR2 SYDVKM. V dropped 7 bases and J dropped 7 bases, with 17 bases sitting between them. The CDR3 is made up of 14 amino acids. The CDR3 DNA reads TGTGCCAGCACCCTAGGGGGGGGGAGGCAGCCCCAGCATTTT. This encodes CASTLGGGRQPQHF.

The chain combines TRBV7-9 with TRBJ2-7, with TRBD1 matching 7 bases. CDR1 and CDR2 from the germline V gene are SEHNR and FQNEAQ (reference sequence). V was clipped by 5 bases and J by 4 bases; unmatched bases: 2. The CDR3 runs to 12 residues. The CDR3 region has the DNA TGTGCCAGCAGCGCGACAGGGTACGAGCAGTACTTC. This translates into CASSATGYEQYF.

The CDR3 DNA is TGTGCCAGCAGTGAGAAGGGGGCGTCAGATACGCAGTATTTT. Its protein product is CASSEKGASDTQYF. The J gene is TRBJ2-3, the V gene TRBV6-4; 7 positions match TRBD1. Trimming cost V 3 bases and J 4 bases; bases outside gene matches: 4. The CDR3 consists of 14 residues. Per the germline V gene, CDR1 is MRHNA and CDR2 is SNTAGT.

The chain uses TRBV30 and TRBJ1-1, with D maybe TRBD1 (5 bases). Germline V CDR1 and CDR2: GTSNPN, SVGIG (reference sequence). The CDR3 is made up of 18 amino acids. Trimming removed 3 bases at V and 3 bases at J, with 26 bases between. CDR3 nucleotide sequence: TGTGCCTGGAGGTCGTCGGGGGTATGGGGGTTAAGGGACACTGAAGCTTTCTTT. It is translated as CAWRSSGVWGLRDTEAFF.